Listed below are T cell receptor beta chains from one sample, sequenced in a study of vaccination effects on CD4 cells after COVID-19. The method was immunoSEQ multiplex PCR; TCRdb's version includes in-frame clones alone and lacks a portion of them. The sample shows about 17,000 clones, over 60% of them seen only once. The antigens for these receptors are not known. Sequencing used CD4+ T cells from PBMCs cultured with SARS-CoV-2 spike peptides, obtained after COVID-19 vaccination. These TCRs come from a human donor who had a prior SARS-CoV-2 infection. Each CDR3 is given with its conserved first and last residue. D genes are given only for firm matches. Clone size is shown for a subset of rows, as once, few, many or a class of expanded clone.

TRBD2	TRBV5-4	.	TRBJ2-5	TGTGCCAGCAGCTTGCTTAACCGCGCGGGGGGGCTTGAGACCCAGTACTTC	CASSLLNRAGGLETQYF
.	TRBV11-3	.	TRBJ2-7	TGTGCCGGACGGGGCCTCCCGGAGTGCTCCTACGAGCAGTACTTC	CAGRGLPECSYEQYF
.	TRBV4-1	.	TRBJ2-2	TGCGCCAGCAGCCAAGAAGGCCAGAACACCGGGGAGCTGTTTTTT	CASSQEGQNTGELFF
.	TRBV9	.	TRBJ1-1	TGTGCCAGCAGCGCCCTTCGAAGCACTGAAGCTTTCTTT	CASSALRSTEAFF
.	TRBV20-1	.	TRBJ1-2	TGCAGTGCTAGTATCCCGGAGGGTAACTATGGCTACACCTTC	CSASIPEGNYGYTF
.	TRBV5-1	.	TRBJ2-5	TGCGCCAGCAGCAAAGGAACTCGGACGGAAGAGACCCAGTACTTC	CASSKGTRTEETQYF
.	TRBV2	few	TRBJ2-1	TGTGCCAGCGGCCGCTCTAGCCCCTACAATGAGCAGTTCTTC	CASGRSSPYNEQFF
.	TRBV7-8	.	TRBJ2-7	TGTGCCAGCAGCTTACGGGGTGGACTACTCTACGAGCAGTACTTC	CASSLRGGLLYEQYF
.	TRBV9	.	TRBJ1-1	TGTGCCAGCAGCCCTTGGACGGGGAACACTGAAGCTTTCTTT	CASSPWTGNTEAFF
TRBD1	TRBV2	.	TRBJ2-1	TGTGCCAGCAGTGAACTACAGACGGACAGGGTCGGGGATGAGCAGTTCTTC	CASSELQTDRVGDEQFF
.	TRBV7-2	few	TRBJ2-1	TGTGCCAGCAGAAAATGGGATGAGCAGTTCTTC	CASRKWDEQFF
.	TRBV7-2	.	TRBJ2-7	TGTGCCAGCAGCTTAGATCCAGGCGCTTACTACGAGCAGTACTTC	CASSLDPGAYYEQYF
.	TRBV24-1	once	TRBJ2-2	TGTGCCACCAGTCCCCCCCGTAACACCGGGGAGCTGTTTTTT	CATSPPRNTGELFF
TRBD1	TRBV25-1	.	TRBJ2-2	TGTGCCAGCAGTGAATGGGTAGGGGGCTCGGGCACCGGGGAGCTGTTTTTT	CASSEWVGGSGTGELFF
.	TRBV28	.	TRBJ2-7	TGTGCCAGCACCTCTTCCAGGAACGCCTACGAGCAGTACTTC	CASTSSRNAYEQYF
.	TRBV2	.	TRBJ1-6	TGTGCCAGCAGCTCGGCACAGAATTCACCCCTCCACTTT	CASSSAQNSPLHF
.	TRBV28	.	TRBJ1-5	TGTGCCAGCAGTTTATGGCAACGGCCCCAGCATTTT	CASSLWQRPQHF
.	TRBV30	few	TRBJ2-1	TGTGCCTGGAGGGAAAGAGGACCCGGGAAGCAGTTCTTC	CAWRERGPGKQFF
.	TRBV7-8	.	TRBJ1-1	TGTGCCAGCAGCTTAGGTAGTGGATTGACTGAAGCTTTCTTT	CASSLGSGLTEAFF
.	TRBV19	.	TRBJ2-7	TGTGCCAGTAGTAGCCGGGACGGTGCCTACGAGCAGTACTTC	CASSSRDGAYEQYF